The entry below describes one T cell receptor beta chain. This clonotype was observed at least ten times. Its recognized antigen is unknown. No much larger clone is present one base from it, and per-base qualities are unavailable. This sample was taken from a study of regulatory T cells in long-lasting Graves disease (dated by TCRdb to the early 2020s). As for the study more broadly: Antithyroid drugs had been taken for less than 3 months by newly diagnosed Graves' disease patients. The study was registered as a clinical trial and conducted in China. TCR sequencing covered some 13 persistent and some 20 newly diagnosed Graves' disease patients, about 35 samples in total. Persistent Graves' disease patients were compared with newly diagnosed Graves' disease patients by peripheral blood TCR sequencing and RNA sequencing. Results the study describes overall, beyond this receptor: Patients with persistent disease shared more public clonotypes (around 2,500) than newly diagnosed patients did (nearly 1,000). Only peripheral blood was studied, because thyroid tissue, the primary lesion, was inaccessible. Compared with newly diagnosed patients, patients with persistent Graves' disease had lower TCR Shannon entropy and fewer highly expanded clones, which suggests clonal expansion. TRBV28, TRBJ1-2 and TRBJ2-5 were preferentially used in persistent disease, while TRBV20-1 and TRBJ2-1 were favored in newly diagnosed disease. Sequencing and analysis were restricted to the TCR beta chain. As a limitation, the authors acknowledged that the small sample size may reduce accuracy.

Libraries were built with multiplex PCR. TCRdb shows the sequencer as Illumina HiSeq 4000. TCR beta libraries were built with iRepertoire HTBI primers and Arm-PCR amplification of CDR3 regions. Before sequencing, the PCR products went through gel purification. The published analysis was carried out like this. Gene usage analysis of CDR3 amino acid clonotypes used the approximately 62 TRBV and about 15 TRBJ segments found across samples. COPE and FqMerger were used to merge filtered high-quality paired reads into contigs. BLAST was used to align contigs to the IMGT TRBV, TRBD and TRBJ reference genes, and CDR3 was defined following IMGT. Clonotypes above 0.1% frequency were classified as highly expanded clones. Shannon entropy was used to measure repertoire diversity, and the Gini coefficient was used to measure V-J evenness. A clonotype was considered public if more than one individual shared it. In TCRdb, the public reads were trimmed at Q25 with fastp and aligned with MiXCR, with productive beta chains retained. Rows with a matching CDR3 protein are joined into one entry that keeps the most common DNA and genes. TCRdb, not the authors, supplied the V and J calls. Present in this sample are about 500,000 distinct CDR3 sequences, about 12% of which were seen just once. 8% to 10% of the sample belongs to the ten largest clones.

The CDR3 numbers 16 residues from cysteine through phenylalanine. CDR3 DNA is the only sequence kept; it has 48 bases, read in frame from the first base. Taken from the germline V gene, the CDR1 and CDR2 loops are SGHAT and FQNNGV. The V and J ends are trimmed by 2 bases and 6 bases, leaving 16 bases between them. The time point label for this specimen denotes: newly diagnosed GD, antithyroid drugs for less than 3 months. For both TCR sequencing and RNA sequencing, RNA was extracted from PBMCs using TRIzol. The diagnosis of Graves' disease followed American Thyroid Association guidelines. Patients for the study were recruited at an endocrinology department in Xi'an, China. Each patient gave around 9.2 milliliters of peripheral blood, collected in an EDTA anticoagulant tube. Ficoll Paque Plus density gradient separation was used to isolate PBMCs, and no further T cell sorting was performed. An Agilent 2100 Bioanalyzer and agarose gel were used to check RNA quality, while a NanoDrop 2000 measured RNA concentration.

The data were also submitted as part of a second study, on T cells in Graves' hyperthyroidism and ophthalmopathy. The second study reports: Stable Graves' hyperthyroidism was defined as the absence of progression to ophthalmopathy over 18 months of follow-up. Hyperthyroidism patients were newly diagnosed, with disease duration under 2 months, and aged 18 to 65 years. The study excluded patients with uncontrolled infections, other autoimmune diseases, pregnancy or lactation. Clinical symptoms, serum thyroxine and TRAb, thyroid ultrasound, and orbital computed tomography formed the basis for the diagnoses. The TCR CDR3 was subjected to a first round of RT-PCR using the HTBI primer set and the Qiagen OneStep RT-PCR kit. Most expanded thyroid clonotypes (frequency above 0.001) were also detected in blood, suggesting blood repertoires may reflect thyroid immune responses. Ophthalmopathy was separated from stable hyperthyroidism by a 13 V-J signature model, with around 90% sensitivity and 81% to 82% specificity obtained in cross-validation and 80%/75% obtained in testing. In validation, progression to ophthalmopathy was predicted by the model with nearly 71% sensitivity and around 75% specificity, a median of about 6.4 months before onset. To identify distinguishing TCR V-J signatures, a discovery cohort of some 100 patients was used, comprising 43 with Graves' ophthalmopathy and around 60 with stable Graves' hyperthyroidism. Whether ophthalmopathy could be predicted prospectively was tested in an independent validation cohort made up of roughly 19 hyperthyroidism patients plus 17 patients who later progressed to ophthalmopathy. The roughly 100 discovery patients were divided at random into training and test sets in a 7:3 ratio. In addition, the study compared T-cell repertoires in thyroid tissue and in blood from five to seven Graves' hyperthyroidism patients. After blood sampling, hyperthyroidism patients were treated with methimazole at a starting dose of 30 mg daily, and ophthalmopathy patients were treated with high-dose intravenous methylprednisolone. A second multiplex PCR round built the libraries, followed by size selection and purification. Paired-end sequencing of the libraries was performed with 100 bp reads on an Illumina HiSeq2000. SOAPnuke was used to process the raw data, with reads discarded if the reads contained adapters or uncalled bases, had a mean Phred below 15, or lacked an exact constant-primer or identifier match. High-quality paired reads were merged with COPE v1.2.5, and unique nucleotide sequences were defined as clonotypes. MiTCR v1.1 was used to align the clonotypes against IMGT TRBV, TRBD and TRBJ reference segments. The analysis included only V-J combinations with a frequency above 0.0001, which together covered roughly 99% of the repertoires. The TCS score was defined as F50 (clonal expansion) divided by E x V (chaos), with BLOSUM62-based TCRdist calculated between CDR3 peptides within each V-J. Welch's t-statistics and random forest reduced 500 to 650 V-J features to about 13, which were used in a naive Bayes classifier (R e1071). No statistical method was used to fix the sample size in advance, and group allocation was not hidden from the investigators. According to the paper, TCR Vbeta CDR3 sequencing was carried out on over 130 peripheral blood samples, which came from around 43 ophthalmopathy, approximately 72 hyperthyroidism and some 17 progressor patients.

The TCR comes from a woman aged 25 to 39 with Graves disease. Donor details come from another sample of the same person, matched by shared clones. The chain employs TRBV11-2 and TRBJ2-2; tentative D gene TRBD1, with 5 bases matching. The sample in question was peripheral blood mononuclear cells (PBMCs), obtained at new diagnosis, from a patient treated with antithyroid drugs. In nucleotides, the sequence is TGTGCCAGCAGCTTACAGGGCCTGCTTAGGGCCGGGGAGCTGTTTTTT. Translated, it reads CASSLQGLLRAGELFF. Beyond the CDR3, the reference TRBV11-2 and TRBJ2-2 genes provide the residues; the full variable domain reads: EAGVAQSPRYKIIEKRQSVAFWCNPISGHATLYWYQQILGQGPKLLIQFQNNGVVDDSQLPKDRFSAERLKGVDSTLKIQPAKLEDSAVYLCASSLQGLLRAGELFFGEGSRLTVL.